This T cell receptor beta chain was profiled in a study of control samples from healthy donors and cancer patients. The CDR3 loop spans 13 amino acids. The V and J ends lost 6 bases and 2 bases respectively, with 10 bases between them. Germline CDR1 and CDR2: SNHLY and FYNNEI. Profiling relied on immunoSEQ multiplex PCR, and the TCRdb table lists in-frame clones only, not all of them. This table has 230,000 or so clones, around 94% appearing once. The source is a man in his fifties or sixties in good health. The material sequenced was blood. The chain joins TRBV2 to TRBJ1-1; no clear D. The CDR3 DNA reads as TGTGCCAGCAGGCCACTAGTTAACACTGAAGCTTTCTTT. Amino acid sequence: CASRPLVNTEAFF.